This T cell receptor beta chain was recovered during a study of CD8+ T cells in alopecia areata (dated by TCRdb to the late 2010s). General notes on the study: The treated patients took part in an open-label pilot trial in which moderate-to-severe alopecia areata was treated with oral tofacitinib at 5 to 10 mg twice daily. Scalp clonality was compared among normal scalp (n=4), patchy alopecia areata scalp (n=8), and alopecia totalis/universalis scalp (n=8). Human TCRbeta sequencing covered scalp tissue and sorted CD4+ and CD8+ peripheral blood T cells from patchy and totalis/universalis alopecia areata patients and healthy controls. Tofacitinib was given for 6 to 18 months, followed by 6 months of follow-up off drug to assess delayed response and recurrence. Patients on tofacitinib were biopsied at baseline and after 4 and 24 weeks of treatment, and several of the patients also had a later scalp biopsy. RNA was extracted with the PAXgene miRNA kit for fixed scalp, the miRNeasy kit for PBMCs, and the RNeasy kit for mouse skin. TCRbeta CDR3 regions were amplified by immunoSEQ multiplex PCR using 35 Vbeta forward and 13 Jbeta reverse primers. In treated patients, disease severity was measured using the SALT score, which gives the percentage of scalp surface area affected. In both human patients and the C3H/HeJ mouse model, the study applied high-throughput TCRbeta sequencing to look at T cell clonal expansion in alopecia areata.

General conclusions and limits of the study: Compared with mice, TCR sequences shared between patients were less clear, possibly partly because of HLA diversity across the patient population. Resident alphabeta T cells in normal human skin are also sequenced, complicating scalp TCR repertoire analysis, unlike mouse skin dominated by gammadelta T cells. Tofacitinib significantly lowered scalp clonality and the number of expanded CD8+ clones among the top 100 scalp clones. The treated cohort was small, with a single nonresponder, so links between baseline CD8+ expansion and response need larger studies. During tofacitinib treatment, many expanded lesional clones remained in scalp and blood, and this persistence may partly explain relapse after treatment is stopped. Lesional scalp, especially in alopecia totalis/universalis, showed higher clonality and more expanded CD8+ clones than normal scalp, suggesting antigenic drive.

The time point label corresponds to: about 25 weeks on oral tofacitinib. What the treatment or condition label conveys for this sample: oral pan-JAK inhibitor, 5-10 mg twice daily. Lesional scalp punch biopsies and peripheral blood were obtained from alopecia areata patients. PBMCs were separated by density centrifugation and stained for CD3, CD4 and CD8, after which CD4+ and CD8+ T cells were sorted on a FACSAria. The library was built by means of the immunoSEQ multiplex PCR assay. For TCR sequencing, RNA was extracted from every sample and reverse transcribed into cDNA to serve as template. First-strand cDNA was synthesized with SuperScript III using a 2:1 mix of oligo-dT and random hexamers. Amplification bias was assessed with a synthetic immune receptor repertoire, and residual bias was removed computationally. The published analysis was carried out like this. Raw reads were preprocessed to remove errors, and CDR3 was defined according to IMGT conventions as the region from the conserved cysteine to phenylalanine. Clonality was computed by normalizing Shannon entropy by log2 of the number of productive unique TCRs and subtracting the result from 1. CD4 or CD8 identity of scalp clones was inferred by cross-referencing scalp TCRbeta sequences with sorted blood CD4 and CD8 repertoires. Not all clones reach the TCRdb copy of this immuneACCESS table, which keeps in-frame sequences only. Checked studies attribute under half of the gap to unresolved V genes and leave the rest unexplained. Clone size and V and J calls were adopted from that table, with D and trimming inferred from the DNA. Within this sample are about 200,000 clones, with around three fifths of them counted one time only. The top ten hold approximately 1% of the sample.

At the junction V is shortened by 7 bases and J by 4 bases, with 10 bases in between. From cysteine to phenylalanine, the CDR3 is 12 amino acids long. Only the CDR3 DNA is retained, 36 bases long and in frame from the first base. The germline V gene specifies MNHNS as CDR1 and SASEGT as CDR2. Concerning this clone: The antigen this receptor binds is unknown. No much larger clone exists at a distance of one base, and base qualities are not known.

Recombination joined TRBV6-1 with TRBJ1-2; the D gene lacks a confident call. The material was CD4+ T cells sorted from blood, obtained at week 24, from a patient treated with tofacitinib. The sequence came from a human donor with alopecia areata. At the DNA level, the sequence is TGTGCCAGCACCGATAACCTCTATGGCTACACCTTC. This codes for CASTDNLYGYTF.